The 14 T cell receptor beta chains below come from one sample, sequenced in a study of CD8+ T cells in alopecia areata. Investigators isolated RNA and reverse transcribed it into cDNA to act as the sequencing template. Produced via immunoSEQ multiplex PCR; TCRdb's table is partial and in-frame only. The repertoire holds approximately 200,000 clones, 50% to 60% seen once, with around 3% in the top ten. Treatment of the sample: oral pan-JAK inhibitor, 5-10 mg twice daily. Sequenced material: CD4+ T cells sorted from blood, taken at week 4, from a patient treated with tofacitinib. Receptors were obtained from a human donor with alopecia areata.

V and J are TRBV29-1 and TRBJ1-2; 9 positions match TRBD1. There are 13 residues in the CDR3. With 8 bases clipped from V and 1 base from J, the junction kept 5 bases outside the gene matches. In germline, CDR1 is SQVTM, CDR2 ANQGSEA. The CDR3 DNA reads TGCAGCCTACGACAGGGGGGTAACTATGGCTACACCTTC. The encoded protein is CSLRQGGNYGYTF.

This clone was counted only a few times. The chain couples TRBV6-6 to TRBJ1-1; D unclear. CDR3 length equals 14 residues. Trimming left V 0 bases short and J 5 bases short, with 10 bases between. The germline V gene encodes CDR1 MNHNY and CDR2 SVGAGI (reference sequence). CDR3 nucleotide sequence: TGTGCCAGCAGTTACTCGGGAGCGGGGACTGAAGCTTTCTTT. Its translation is CASSYSGAGTEAFF.

This chain connects TRBV5-1 to TRBJ1-5; D is ambiguous. CDR1 is SGHRS and CDR2 is YFSETQ in the germline V gene. There are 14 residues in the CDR3. V was shortened by 4 bases and J by 0 bases, with 8 bases between the two germline ends. The CDR3: CASSGVHSNQPQHF. The CDR3 coding sequence is TGCGCCAGCAGCGGGGTCCATAGCAATCAGCCCCAGCATTTT.

The chain combines TRBV15 with TRBJ2-2, with D possibly being TRBD1 or TRBD2 (7 bases each). The germline gives CDR1 LNHNV, CDR2 YYDKDF (reference sequence). CDR3 size: 16 residues. The V end lost 1 base, the J end lost 5 bases, and 14 bases lay between the germline ends. CDR3 protein: CATSRGRQGGTGELFF. The CDR3 bases are TGTGCCACCAGCAGAGGGCGACAGGGAGGGACCGGGGAGCTGTTTTTT.

The CDR3 DNA reads as TGTGCCAGCAGCCAAGATGGACGGGGGGACACAGATACGCAGTATTTT. This gives the protein CASSQDGRGDTDTQYF. V usage is TRBV4-2 and J usage is TRBJ2-3; 7 nucleotides line up with TRBD2. The germline CDR1 and CDR2 sequences are LGHNA and YNFKEQ. This CDR3 is built from 16 residues. V shed 0 bases and J 2 bases; nucleotides not matched to a gene: 5.

Only a few counts were recorded for this clone. CDR3 amino acids: CASTRTGWSGAFF. The CDR3 nucleotides read TGTGCCAGCACCCGGACAGGGTGGAGCGGAGCTTTCTTT. V and J are TRBV9 and TRBJ1-1, with 8 bases matching TRBD1. From germline, CDR1 is SGDLS and CDR2 YYNGEE. This CDR3 spans 13 amino acids. V lost 6 bases to trimming and J lost 10 bases; unmatched junction nucleotides: 11.

The chain links TRBV5-1 to TRBJ1-1; unclear D gene. CDR1 SGHRS and CDR2 YFSETQ come from the germline V gene. The CDR3 runs 14 residues. The V end was cut by 0 bases, the J end by 3 bases, with 9 bases between. Here the CDR3 DNA reads TGCGCCAGCAGCTTGGAGGGAGTCTACACTGAAGCTTTCTTT. Translation: CASSLEGVYTEAFF. The full variable domain, in which reference TRBV5-1 and TRBJ1-1 provide the parts outside the CDR3, is KAGVTQTPRYLIKTRGQQVTLSCSPISGHRSVSWYQQTPGQGLQFLFEYFSETQRNKGNFPGRFSGRQFSNSRSEMNVSTLELGDSALYLCASSLEGVYTEAFFGQGTRLTVV.

The J gene is TRBJ1-1, the V gene TRBV6-6, with 9 bases aligning to TRBD1. Germline V gives CDR1 MNHNY, CDR2 SVGAGI (reference sequence). This CDR3 region has 15 residues. J lost 0 bases, V lost 8 bases, and 7 bases had no gene match. The CDR3 reads CASYTGGAVNTEAFF. The CDR3 nucleotides are TGTGCCAGCTATACAGGGGGCGCGGTGAACACTGAAGCTTTCTTT.

The rearrangement links TRBV29-1 to TRBJ2-1; 8 nucleotides line up with TRBD1. The germline V gene has CDR1 SQVTM and CDR2 ANQGSEA. The CDR3 totals 14 residues. Trimming removed 4 bases from V and 0 bases from J; junction bases left unmatched: 2. In DNA, the CDR3 is TGCAGCGTTGGACAGGGGCACTCCTACAATGAGCAGTTCTTC. This translates into CSVGQGHSYNEQFF.

This clone was seen a few times. The rearrangement joins TRBV29-1 to TRBJ1-1; a weak D match, TRBD1 (5 bases). V was trimmed by 5 bases and J by 4 bases, leaving 14 bases between them. Germline V gene data show CDR1 as SQVTM and CDR2 as ANQGSEA. The CDR3 extends over 13 amino acids. The CDR3 DNA reads TGCAGCGTTCTTCTGACAGCAACCACTGAAGCTTTCTTT. This encodes CSVLLTATTEAFF. The whole variable domain, remainder taken from reference TRBV29-1 and TRBJ1-1, is SAVISQKPSRDICQRGTSLTIQCQVDSQVTMMFWYRQQPGQSLTLIATANQGSEATYESGFVIDKFPISRPNLTFSTLTVSNMSPEDSSIYLCSVLLTATTEAFFGQGTRLTVV.

The rearrangement links TRBV30 to TRBJ2-2; perhaps TRBD1 as D (5 bases). Germline CDR1 GTSNPN, CDR2 SVGIG (reference sequence). The CDR3 loop spans 14 amino acids. V lost 0 bases and J 6 bases, leaving 11 bases between the germline ends. The CDR3 bases are TGTGCCTGGAGTGTAAAAGGGGTGGCCGGGGAGCTGTTTTTT. It yields the protein CAWSVKGVAGELFF.

Here the CDR3 DNA reads TGTGCCAGCAGCCCCGTCCCTGGTGAGACCCAGTACTTC. Residues: CASSPVPGETQYF. V usage is TRBV4-2 and J usage is TRBJ2-5; unclear D gene. Germline V gene lookup returns CDR1 LGHNA and CDR2 YNFKEQ. The CDR3 totals 13 residues. V was trimmed by 4 bases and J by 5 bases, leaving 11 bases between them.

This clone has a handful of counts. The V call is TRBV5-4, the J call TRBJ2-3; possible D gene TRBD1, 5 bases. From germline, CDR1 is SGHNT and CDR2 YYREEE (reference sequence). This CDR3 spans 14 amino acids. Trimming pared 5 bases from V and 3 bases from J, leaving 13 bases between. CDR3 sequence reads: CASSWAGNTDTQYF. CDR3 nucleotide sequence: TGTGCCAGCAGTTGGGCAGGGAATACAGATACGCAGTATTTT.

This clone was seen once. This sequence joins TRBV9 and TRBJ2-7, with 8 positions matching TRBD2. V trimming: 4 bases; J trimming: 3 bases; junction bases outside the gene matches: 9. Germline CDR1 reads SGDLS; CDR2 reads YYNGEE. The CDR3 is 15 residues long. The CDR3 nucleotides read TGTGCCAGCAGCCCACCCGGGGGGGCCCTCTACGAGCAGTACTTC. It codes for CASSPPGGALYEQYF.